A single sample gave rise to the 12 T cell receptor beta chains below, sequenced in a study of T cell responses to AZD1222 COVID-19 vaccine. Only in-frame clones appear in the TCRdb table, and some are missing; sequencing was by immunoSEQ multiplex PCR. The sample carries tens of thousands of clones, 80% to 85% recorded once. The material was peripheral blood, obtained 28 days after the second AZD1222 dose. Every receptor here comes from an adult who received the AZD1222 COVID-19 vaccine.

The rearrangement joins TRBV6-5 to TRBJ1-2; 7 bases agree with TRBD1. V was clipped by 8 bases and J by 7 bases; unmatched bases: 7. This CDR3 spans 12 amino acids. Germline loops: CDR1 MNHEY, CDR2 SVGAGI. The CDR3 loop reads CASCNRGGGYTF. CDR3 coding DNA: TGTGCCAGCTGCAACAGGGGCGGTGGCTACACCTTC.

V and J are TRBV29-1 and TRBJ2-7, with a possible D match to TRBD1 (5 bases). Trimming removed 5 bases at V and 5 bases at J, with 16 bases between. The CDR3 has 13 amino acids. CDR1 and CDR2 from the germline V gene are SQVTM and ANQGSEA. As DNA, the CDR3 is TGCAGCGTTTCCAGGGTCCGGGTGGACGAGCAGTACTTC. It translates to CSVSRVRVDEQYF.

The chain employs TRBV19 and TRBJ2-7; 7 positions agree with TRBD2. The CDR3 is 13 amino acids. V shed 6 bases, J shed 5 bases, and the junction held 7 bases outside the gene matches. Germline CDR1 LNHDA, CDR2 SQIVND (reference sequence). For the CDR3, the DNA is TGTGCCAGTAGCGCCGCGCGGGGGAACGAGCAGTACTTC. It yields the protein CASSAARGNEQYF.

This chain links TRBV19 with TRBJ2-2, with 13 bases that match TRBD2. After removal of 4 bases from V and 0 bases from J, the junction contained 2 bases not matched to a gene. CDR1 LNHDA and CDR2 SQIVND come from the germline V gene (reference sequence). The CDR3 loop spans 17 amino acids. The CDR3 sequence is CASSKGLAGTNTGELFF. The CDR3 DNA follows: TGTGCCAGTAGTAAGGGACTAGCGGGAACGAACACCGGGGAGCTGTTTTTT.

This rearrangement joins TRBV11-2 to TRBJ2-7; 7 bases line up with TRBD2. With 0 bases clipped from V and 5 bases from J, the junction kept 10 bases outside the gene matches. CDR3 length: 16 amino acids. Germline CDR1 is SGHAT and CDR2 is FQNNGV. Here the CDR3 reads CASSLDRSRGIDEQYF. In DNA form, the CDR3 reads TGTGCCAGCAGCTTAGATCGATCGCGGGGGATCGACGAGCAGTACTTC.

The rearrangement joins TRBV28 to TRBJ1-5; D gene unclear. CDR1 MDHEN and CDR2 SYDVKM come from the germline V gene. CDR3 length equals 15 residues. V shed 3 bases and J shed 2 bases, with 11 bases lying between them. Here the CDR3 DNA reads TGTGCCAGCAGTTTGGTGGGTGTTGGCAATCAGCCCCAGCATTTT. Translating gives CASSLVGVGNQPQHF.

The rearrangement joins TRBV5-4 to TRBJ2-6; 7 bases map to TRBD1. V was clipped by 7 bases and J by 3 bases; unmatched bases: 7. There are 15 residues in the CDR3. Germline V gene lookup returns CDR1 SGHNT and CDR2 YYREEE (reference sequence). The CDR3 nucleotides read TGTGCCAGCCAGGGGGAAGGGTTTGGGGCCAACGTCCTGACTTTC. It translates to CASQGEGFGANVLTF.

The V and J genes are TRBV5-1 and TRBJ1-2, with 8 bases that match TRBD1. CDR3 size: 17 residues. Germline-derived CDR1 and CDR2 are SGHRS and YFSETQ. After removal of 4 bases from V and 0 bases from J, the junction contained 11 bases not matched to a gene. CDR3: CASSLQGGSRANYGYTF. The DNA for the CDR3 is TGCGCCAGCAGCCTACAGGGGGGGAGTCGAGCTAACTATGGCTACACCTTC.

This clone was seen only once. The chain has TRBV5-1 and TRBJ1-6, with 7 bases aligning to TRBD1. This CDR3 spans 16 amino acids. Germline V gene data show CDR1 as SGHRS and CDR2 as YFSETQ. The V gene end was trimmed by 3 bases and the J gene end by 5 bases; junction bases not matched to a gene: 8. The CDR3 sequence is CASSYRDSLNNSPLHF. CDR3 DNA: TGCGCCAGCAGCTACCGGGACAGCCTGAATAATTCACCCCTCCACTTT.

V is TRBV19 and J is TRBJ1-2, with D possibly TRBD1 on 6 matching bases. Germline V gene sequence: CDR1 LNHDA, CDR2 SQIVND (reference sequence). The CDR3 runs to 13 residues. The V and J ends lost 7 bases and 3 bases respectively, with 12 bases between them. The CDR3: CASMGRQDYGYTF. The CDR3 DNA sequence: TGTGCCAGTATGGGGAGACAGGACTATGGCTACACCTTC.

The rearrangement joins TRBV3-1 (or the pseudogene TRBV3-2) to TRBJ1-3; D unclear. Trimming removed 2 bases from V and 1 base from J, with 15 bases in between. The CDR3 is 17 amino acids. Germline V CDR1 and CDR2: LGHDT, YNNKEL (reference sequence). CDR3 coding DNA: TGTGCCAGCAGCCAAATGACGCAGCTCAGTTCTGGAAACACCATATATTTT. Translating gives CASSQMTQLSSGNTIYF.

The CDR3 DNA is TGTGCCAGCAGCCCCCCCAGATTCTCCTTAAACACCATATATTTT. Translation gives CASSPPRFSLNTIYF. The chain carries TRBV14 and TRBJ1-3; D not resolved. Germline assignment: CDR1 SGHDN and CDR2 FVKESK. V lost 4 bases to trimming and J lost 6 bases, with 16 bases between them. The CDR3 is 15 amino acids. Full variable domain (remainder filled in from reference TRBV14 and TRBJ1-3): EAGVTQFPSHSVIEKGQTVTLRCDPISGHDNLYWYRRVMGKEIKFLLHFVKESKQDESGMPNNRFLAERTGGTYSTLKVQPAELEDSGVYFCASSPPRFSLNTIYFGEGSWLTVV.